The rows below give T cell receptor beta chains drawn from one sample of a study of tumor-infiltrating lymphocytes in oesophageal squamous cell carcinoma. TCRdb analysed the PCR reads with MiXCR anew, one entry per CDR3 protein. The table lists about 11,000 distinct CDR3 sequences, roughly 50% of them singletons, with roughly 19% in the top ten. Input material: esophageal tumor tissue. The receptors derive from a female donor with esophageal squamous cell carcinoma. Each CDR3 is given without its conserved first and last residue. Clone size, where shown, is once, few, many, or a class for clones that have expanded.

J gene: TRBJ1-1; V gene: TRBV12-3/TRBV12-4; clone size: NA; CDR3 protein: ASSPKVSEAF
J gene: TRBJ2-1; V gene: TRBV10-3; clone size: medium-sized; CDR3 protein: AISDSLGLAGLSGNEQF
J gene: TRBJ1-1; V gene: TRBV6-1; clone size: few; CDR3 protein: ASKSTGDTTEAF
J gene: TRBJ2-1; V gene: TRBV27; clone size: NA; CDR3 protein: ASSKLGNEQF
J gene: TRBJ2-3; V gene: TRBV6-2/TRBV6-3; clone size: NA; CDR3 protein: ASSYGQGARDTQY
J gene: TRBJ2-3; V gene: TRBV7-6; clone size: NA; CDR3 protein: ASSLVSGGGTDTQY
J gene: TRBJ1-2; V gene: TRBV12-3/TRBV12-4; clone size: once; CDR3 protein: ASSPRRFHYGYT
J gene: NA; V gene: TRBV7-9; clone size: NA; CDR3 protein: ASSLYRQFYEQY
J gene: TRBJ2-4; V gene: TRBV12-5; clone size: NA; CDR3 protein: ASAPDGNSPLH
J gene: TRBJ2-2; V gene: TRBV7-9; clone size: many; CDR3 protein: ASSLQSSGRRELF
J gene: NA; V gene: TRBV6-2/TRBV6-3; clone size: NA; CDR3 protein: ASSYSGGGETQY
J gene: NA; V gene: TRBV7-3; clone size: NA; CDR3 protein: ASSPARSETQY
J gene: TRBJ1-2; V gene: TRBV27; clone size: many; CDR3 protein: ASSLSPLYGYT
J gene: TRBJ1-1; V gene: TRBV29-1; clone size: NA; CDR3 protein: SGTGVRTEAF
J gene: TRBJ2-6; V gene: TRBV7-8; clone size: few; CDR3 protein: ASSLRGLDFTGANVLT
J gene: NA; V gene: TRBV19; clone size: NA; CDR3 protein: ASTSYNEQF
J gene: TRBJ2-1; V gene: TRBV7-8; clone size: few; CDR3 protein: ASSLVVAGGGYNEQF
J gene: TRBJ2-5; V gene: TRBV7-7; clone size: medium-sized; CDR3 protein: APGLGGGQETQY
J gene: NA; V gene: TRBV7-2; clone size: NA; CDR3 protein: ASSLANGETQY
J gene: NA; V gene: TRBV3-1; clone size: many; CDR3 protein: ASSFRLGETQY
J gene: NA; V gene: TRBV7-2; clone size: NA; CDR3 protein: ASSLEQGDYNEQF
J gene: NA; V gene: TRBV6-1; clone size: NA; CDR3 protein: ASSDEGYYNEQF
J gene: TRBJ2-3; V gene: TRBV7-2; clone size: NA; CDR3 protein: ASSLRDRLMSSTDTQY
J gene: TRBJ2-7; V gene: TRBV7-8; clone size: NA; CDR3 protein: ASSLYLGKGGELY
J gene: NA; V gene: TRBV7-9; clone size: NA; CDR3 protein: ASSLDAASGSISEQF
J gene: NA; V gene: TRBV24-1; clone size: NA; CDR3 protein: AACRDRVHEQY
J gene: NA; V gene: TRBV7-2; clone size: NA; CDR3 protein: ASSLVSSGRETQY
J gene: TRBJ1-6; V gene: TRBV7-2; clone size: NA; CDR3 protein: TSSPPTGGNSPLH
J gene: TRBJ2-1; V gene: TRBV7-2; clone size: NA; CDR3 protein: ASSLDLSSYNEQF
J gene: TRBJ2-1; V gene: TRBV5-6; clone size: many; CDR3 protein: ASSLEGTVSYNEQF
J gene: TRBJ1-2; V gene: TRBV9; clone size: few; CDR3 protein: ASSPQRGYGYT
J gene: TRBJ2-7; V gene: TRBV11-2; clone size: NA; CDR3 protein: ASSPGLDREQY
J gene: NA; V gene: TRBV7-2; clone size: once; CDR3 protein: ASSLQTSGGETQF
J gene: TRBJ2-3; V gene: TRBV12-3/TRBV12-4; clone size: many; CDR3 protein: ASSLQGRSTDTQY
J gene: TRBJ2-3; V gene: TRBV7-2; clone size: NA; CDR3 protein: ASSAVLVSTDTQY
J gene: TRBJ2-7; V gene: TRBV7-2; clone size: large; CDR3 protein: ASSLVPDSRWY
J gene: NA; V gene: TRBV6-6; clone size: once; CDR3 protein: ASSNGRLAGSEQY
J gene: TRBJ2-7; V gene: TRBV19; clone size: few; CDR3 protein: ASKRWEGDEQY
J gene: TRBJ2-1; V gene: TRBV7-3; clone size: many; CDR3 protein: ASSLRETPYNEQF
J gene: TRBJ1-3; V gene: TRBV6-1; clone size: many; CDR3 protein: ASTRRSEFRSGNTIY
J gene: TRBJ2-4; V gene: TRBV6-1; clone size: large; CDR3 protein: ASGPRGGGKNIQY
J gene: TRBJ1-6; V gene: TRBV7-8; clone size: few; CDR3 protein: ASSLGGTYNSPLH
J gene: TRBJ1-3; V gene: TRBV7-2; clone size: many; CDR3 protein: ASSSSGRNSGNTIY
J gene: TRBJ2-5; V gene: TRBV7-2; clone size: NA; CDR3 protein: ASSLALGQSRKETQY
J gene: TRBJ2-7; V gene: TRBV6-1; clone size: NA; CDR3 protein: ASNRANEQY
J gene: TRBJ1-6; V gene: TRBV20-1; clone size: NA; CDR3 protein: SAEASWALYNSPLH
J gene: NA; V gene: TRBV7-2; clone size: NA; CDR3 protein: ASSLDSPPLYEQY
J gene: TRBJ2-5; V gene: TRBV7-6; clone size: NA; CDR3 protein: ASTEGRVGETQY
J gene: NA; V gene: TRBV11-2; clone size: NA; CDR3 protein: ASSFGPLDEQY